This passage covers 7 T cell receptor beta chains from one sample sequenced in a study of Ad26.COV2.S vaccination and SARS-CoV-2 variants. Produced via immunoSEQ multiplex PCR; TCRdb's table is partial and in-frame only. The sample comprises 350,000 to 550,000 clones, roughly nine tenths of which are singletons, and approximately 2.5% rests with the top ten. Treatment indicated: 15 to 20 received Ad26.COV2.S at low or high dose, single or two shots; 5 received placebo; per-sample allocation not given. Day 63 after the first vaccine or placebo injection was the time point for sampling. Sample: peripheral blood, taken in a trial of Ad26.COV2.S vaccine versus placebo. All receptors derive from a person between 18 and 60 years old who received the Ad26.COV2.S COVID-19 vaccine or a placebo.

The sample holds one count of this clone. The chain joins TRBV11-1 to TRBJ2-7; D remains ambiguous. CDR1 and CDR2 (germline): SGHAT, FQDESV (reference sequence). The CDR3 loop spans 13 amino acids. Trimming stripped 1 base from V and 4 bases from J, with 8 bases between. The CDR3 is CASSLGTDYEQYF. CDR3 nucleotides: TGTGCCAGCAGCTTAGGGACGGATTACGAGCAGTACTTC.

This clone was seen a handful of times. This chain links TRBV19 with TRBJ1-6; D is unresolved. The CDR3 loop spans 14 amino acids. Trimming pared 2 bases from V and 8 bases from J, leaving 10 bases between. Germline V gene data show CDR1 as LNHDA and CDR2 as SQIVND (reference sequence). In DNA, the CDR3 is TGTGCCAGTAGTATACCCGGTAGGGATTCACCCCTCCACTTT. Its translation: CASSIPGRDSPLHF.

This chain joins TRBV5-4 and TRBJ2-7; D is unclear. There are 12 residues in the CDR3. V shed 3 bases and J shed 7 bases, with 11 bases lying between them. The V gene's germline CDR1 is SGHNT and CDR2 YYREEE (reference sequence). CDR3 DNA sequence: TGTGCCAGCAGCTCCCGCCCGGGTGAGCAGTACTTC. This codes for CASSSRPGEQYF.

CDR3 sequence: CASSPKGWRDNEQFF. The CDR3, as DNA: TGTGCCAGCAGTCCCAAAGGATGGAGGGACAATGAGCAGTTCTTC. The V and J genes are TRBV6-2 or TRBV6-3 and TRBJ2-1, with D maybe TRBD2 (6 bases). The germline V gene has CDR1 MNHEY and CDR2 SVGEGT. The CDR3 loop spans 15 amino acids. V gave up 5 bases and J gave up 5 bases, with 16 bases separating them.

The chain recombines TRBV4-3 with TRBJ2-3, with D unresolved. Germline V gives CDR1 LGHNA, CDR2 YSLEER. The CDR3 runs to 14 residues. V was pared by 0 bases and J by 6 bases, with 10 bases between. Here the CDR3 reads CASSQDLGMDTQYF. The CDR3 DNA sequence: TGCGCCAGCAGCCAAGATTTGGGGATGGATACGCAGTATTTT.

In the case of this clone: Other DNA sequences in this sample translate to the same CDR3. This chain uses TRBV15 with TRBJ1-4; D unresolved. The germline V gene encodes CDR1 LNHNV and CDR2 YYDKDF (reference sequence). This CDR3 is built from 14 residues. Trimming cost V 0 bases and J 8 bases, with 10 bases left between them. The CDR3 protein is CATSRDSWGEKLFF. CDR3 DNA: TGTGCCACCAGCAGAGATTCGTGGGGAGAAAAACTGTTTTTT.

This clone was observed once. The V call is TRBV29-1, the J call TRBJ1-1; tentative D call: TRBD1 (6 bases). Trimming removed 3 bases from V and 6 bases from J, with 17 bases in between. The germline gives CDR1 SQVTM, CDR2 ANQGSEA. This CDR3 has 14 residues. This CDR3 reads CSVDLRDNPSEAFF. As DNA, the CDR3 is TGCAGCGTTGACCTCCGGGACAACCCCTCTGAAGCTTTCTTT.